These T cell receptor beta chains were read from a single sample in a study of blood T cell repertoires in COVID-19. Clones were sequenced by immunoSEQ multiplex PCR, and TCRdb holds only the in-frame ones, with some missing. Of approximately 90,000 clones in the sample, around four fifths were seen once. The sequencing sample was made of peripheral blood. These receptors originate from a man aged 70-80 years with acute or convalescent COVID-19. CDR3s include the opening cysteine and the closing phenylalanine or tryptophan. The order of the fields is clone size, J gene, D gene, V gene, CDR3 protein, CDR3 DNA. The D gene is left open where the match is weak. Some rows mark clone size as missing; the rest say once, few, many or name a class of expanded clone.

clone size: -
J gene: TRBJ1-1
D gene: -
V gene: TRBV29-1
CDR3 protein: CSVAQGSGQGEAFF
CDR3 DNA: TGCAGCGTTGCGCAGGGTTCCGGTCAGGGTGAAGCTTTCTTT

clone size: -
J gene: TRBJ1-2
D gene: TRBD1
V gene: TRBV6-1
CDR3 protein: CASSETGGGYGYTF
CDR3 DNA: TGTGCCAGCAGTGAAACAGGGGGCGGCTATGGCTACACCTTC

clone size: -
J gene: TRBJ1-1
D gene: -
V gene: TRBV28
CDR3 protein: CASSFMNTEAFF
CDR3 DNA: TGTGCCAGCAGTTTCATGAACACTGAAGCTTTCTTT

clone size: -
J gene: TRBJ1-6
D gene: -
V gene: TRBV19
CDR3 protein: CASTPGGSPLHF
CDR3 DNA: TGTGCCAGTACCCCCGGGGGATCACCCCTCCACTTT

clone size: -
J gene: TRBJ2-5
D gene: TRBD2
V gene: TRBV6-1
CDR3 protein: CASSERLAGGLVRQTQYF
CDR3 DNA: TGTGCCAGCAGTGAGAGACTAGCGGGGGGGCTGGTTAGGCAGACCCAGTACTTC

clone size: -
J gene: TRBJ1-2
D gene: -
V gene: TRBV7-8
CDR3 protein: CASSLAGAGGYTF
CDR3 DNA: TGTGCCAGCAGCTTAGCAGGGGCCGGGGGCTACACCTTC

clone size: -
J gene: TRBJ2-7
D gene: TRBD1
V gene: TRBV28
CDR3 protein: CASSYGTVVSYEQYF
CDR3 DNA: TGTGCCAGCAGTTACGGGACAGTGGTCTCCTACGAGCAGTACTTC

clone size: -
J gene: TRBJ1-2
D gene: -
V gene: TRBV10-2
CDR3 protein: CASTKDSHYGYTF
CDR3 DNA: TGCGCCAGCACCAAGGACAGCCACTATGGCTACACCTTC

clone size: -
J gene: TRBJ2-3
D gene: -
V gene: TRBV28
CDR3 protein: CASSQYTDTQYF
CDR3 DNA: TGTGCCAGCAGTCAGTACACAGATACGCAGTATTTT

clone size: -
J gene: TRBJ2-5
D gene: -
V gene: TRBV3-1/TRBV3-2
CDR3 protein: CASSQGPRYNQETQYF
CDR3 DNA: TGTGCCAGCAGCCAAGGTCCCCGATACAACCAAGAGACCCAGTACTTC

clone size: -
J gene: TRBJ1-3
D gene: -
V gene: TRBV3-1/TRBV3-2
CDR3 protein: CASSLIGTAGNTIYF
CDR3 DNA: TGTGCCAGCAGCCTGATTGGTACAGCTGGAAACACCATATATTTT

clone size: -
J gene: TRBJ1-3
D gene: -
V gene: TRBV19
CDR3 protein: CASSTGTRPGNTIYF
CDR3 DNA: TGTGCCAGTAGTACCGGGACACGGCCTGGAAACACCATATATTTT

clone size: -
J gene: TRBJ1-2
D gene: TRBD1
V gene: TRBV2
CDR3 protein: CASSEPRTGGWYGYTF
CDR3 DNA: TGTGCCAGCAGTGAACCCCGGACAGGGGGCTGGTATGGCTACACCTTC

clone size: -
J gene: TRBJ2-1
D gene: -
V gene: TRBV2
CDR3 protein: CASRGGRSGSYNEQFF
CDR3 DNA: TGTGCCAGCAGAGGAGGGCGGTCCGGGTCCTACAATGAGCAGTTCTTC

clone size: -
J gene: TRBJ1-4
D gene: -
V gene: TRBV19
CDR3 protein: CASSSRGVNEKLFF
CDR3 DNA: TGTGCCAGTAGTTCGCGGGGAGTTAATGAAAAACTGTTTTTT

clone size: -
J gene: TRBJ2-5
D gene: TRBD2
V gene: TRBV2
CDR3 protein: CASSRTSGAQETQYF
CDR3 DNA: TGTGCCAGCAGTAGGACTAGCGGGGCCCAAGAGACCCAGTACTTC

clone size: -
J gene: TRBJ1-4
D gene: -
V gene: TRBV11-2
CDR3 protein: CASRLNRDREKLFF
CDR3 DNA: TGTGCCAGCAGACTCAACAGGGACCGGGAAAAACTGTTTTTT

clone size: -
J gene: TRBJ1-5
D gene: -
V gene: TRBV19
CDR3 protein: CASTEVGSQPQHF
CDR3 DNA: TGTGCCAGTACGGAGGTTGGGAGTCAGCCCCAGCATTTT

clone size: -
J gene: TRBJ1-2
D gene: TRBD1
V gene: TRBV6-1
CDR3 protein: CASSDHDRGTYGYTF
CDR3 DNA: TGTGCCAGCAGTGACCACGACAGGGGTACCTATGGCTACACCTTC

clone size: -
J gene: TRBJ1-1
D gene: TRBD1
V gene: TRBV2
CDR3 protein: CASSNRGTEAFF
CDR3 DNA: TGTGCCAGCAGCAACAGGGGCACTGAAGCTTTCTTT

clone size: -
J gene: TRBJ1-6
D gene: TRBD1
V gene: TRBV19
CDR3 protein: CASTPDRANSPLHF
CDR3 DNA: TGTGCCAGCACCCCGGACAGGGCTAATTCACCCCTCCACTTT

clone size: -
J gene: TRBJ2-3
D gene: TRBD1
V gene: TRBV28
CDR3 protein: CASSGEGALDTQYF
CDR3 DNA: TGTGCCAGCAGCGGTGAGGGGGCTTTAGATACGCAGTATTTT

clone size: -
J gene: TRBJ2-7
D gene: -
V gene: TRBV3-1/TRBV3-2
CDR3 protein: CASSERGNREQYF
CDR3 DNA: TGTGCCAGCAGTGAACGGGGAAATCGCGAGCAGTACTTC

clone size: -
J gene: TRBJ1-1
D gene: TRBD1
V gene: TRBV5-3
CDR3 protein: CARSSLRGGNTEAFF
CDR3 DNA: TGTGCCAGAAGCTCCCTTCGAGGGGGCAACACTGAAGCTTTCTTT

clone size: -
J gene: TRBJ1-2
D gene: -
V gene: TRBV5-1
CDR3 protein: CASSRGTQANYGYTF
CDR3 DNA: TGCGCCAGCAGCCGGGGGACGCAGGCTAACTATGGCTACACCTTC

clone size: -
J gene: TRBJ1-1
D gene: TRBD1
V gene: TRBV6-6
CDR3 protein: CASRYRDRVVRAFF
CDR3 DNA: TGTGCCAGCAGATACCGGGACAGGGTAGTCCGAGCTTTCTTT

clone size: once
J gene: TRBJ1-4
D gene: TRBD1
V gene: TRBV5-5
CDR3 protein: CASWDRANEKLFF
CDR3 DNA: TGTGCCAGCTGGGACAGGGCCAATGAAAAACTGTTTTTT

clone size: once
J gene: TRBJ1-6
D gene: -
V gene: TRBV27
CDR3 protein: CASRQGFSYNSPLHF
CDR3 DNA: TGTGCCAGCAGACAGGGCTTCTCCTATAATTCACCCCTCCACTTT

clone size: -
J gene: TRBJ2-7
D gene: TRBD2
V gene: TRBV20-1
CDR3 protein: CSASSGASYEQYF
CDR3 DNA: TGCAGTGCTAGTAGCGGGGCCTCCTACGAGCAGTACTTC

clone size: -
J gene: TRBJ2-3
D gene: -
V gene: TRBV2
CDR3 protein: CASNAGGTDTQYF
CDR3 DNA: TGTGCCAGCAATGCGGGCGGCACAGATACGCAGTATTTT

clone size: -
J gene: TRBJ1-4
D gene: TRBD1
V gene: TRBV7-9
CDR3 protein: CASSSDRKISVGEKLFF
CDR3 DNA: TGTGCCAGCAGCTCGGACAGGAAAATATCGGTTGGTGAAAAACTGTTTTTT

clone size: -
J gene: TRBJ2-3
D gene: TRBD2
V gene: TRBV19
CDR3 protein: CASSRTTSGGATDTQYF
CDR3 DNA: TGTGCCAGTAGCCGCACTACTAGCGGGGGGGCAACAGATACGCAGTATTTT

clone size: -
J gene: TRBJ1-2
D gene: -
V gene: TRBV25-1
CDR3 protein: CATLTSAYGYTF
CDR3 DNA: TGTGCCACCTTAACAAGTGCCTATGGCTACACCTTC

clone size: -
J gene: TRBJ2-1
D gene: TRBD2
V gene: TRBV28
CDR3 protein: CASSFGLAGGGNEQFF
CDR3 DNA: TGTGCCAGCAGTTTTGGACTAGCGGGGGGCGGGAATGAGCAGTTCTTC

clone size: -
J gene: TRBJ1-3
D gene: TRBD1
V gene: TRBV2
CDR3 protein: CASSEYLHGTGKSSGNTIYF
CDR3 DNA: TGTGCCAGCAGCGAATACTTGCACGGGACAGGGAAAAGCTCTGGAAACACCATATATTTT

clone size: once
J gene: TRBJ2-7
D gene: -
V gene: TRBV11-3
CDR3 protein: CASSLAGGNEQYF
CDR3 DNA: TGTGCCAGCAGCTTAGCAGGGGGGAACGAGCAGTACTTC

clone size: -
J gene: TRBJ2-3
D gene: TRBD1
V gene: TRBV7-2
CDR3 protein: CASSVPGQGVDTQYF
CDR3 DNA: TGTGCCAGCAGCGTACCGGGACAGGGGGTGGATACGCAGTATTTT

clone size: -
J gene: TRBJ2-2
D gene: -
V gene: TRBV5-4
CDR3 protein: CASSTGRGITGELFF
CDR3 DNA: TGTGCCAGCAGCACCGGACGGGGAATAACCGGGGAGCTGTTTTTT

clone size: -
J gene: TRBJ1-1
D gene: -
V gene: TRBV6-6
CDR3 protein: CASKSTRNTEAFF
CDR3 DNA: TGTGCCAGCAAGTCGACAAGGAACACTGAAGCTTTCTTT

clone size: -
J gene: TRBJ1-1
D gene: -
V gene: TRBV28
CDR3 protein: CASSIPPTEMNTEAFF
CDR3 DNA: TGTGCCAGCAGTATCCCCCCGACAGAAATGAACACTGAAGCTTTCTTT

clone size: once
J gene: TRBJ2-4
D gene: TRBD1
V gene: TRBV2
CDR3 protein: CASRYRQGAGKNIQYF
CDR3 DNA: TGTGCCAGCAGATACCGACAGGGGGCAGGCAAAAACATTCAGTACTTC

clone size: -
J gene: TRBJ2-1
D gene: TRBD2
V gene: TRBV3-1/TRBV3-2
CDR3 protein: CASREAGGEYNEQFF
CDR3 DNA: TGTGCCAGCCGGGAAGCGGGGGGCGAATACAATGAGCAGTTCTTC

clone size: -
J gene: TRBJ2-2
D gene: -
V gene: TRBV6-5
CDR3 protein: CASSHRVWNTGELFF
CDR3 DNA: TGTGCCAGCAGTCACAGGGTATGGAACACCGGGGAGCTGTTTTTT

clone size: few
J gene: TRBJ1-2
D gene: TRBD1
V gene: TRBV20-1
CDR3 protein: CSASSTGEIYGYTF
CDR3 DNA: TGCAGTGCTAGTTCCACAGGGGAGATCTATGGCTACACCTTC

clone size: -
J gene: TRBJ2-1
D gene: -
V gene: TRBV7-8
CDR3 protein: CASSLRRLTDNEQFF
CDR3 DNA: TGTGCCAGCAGCTTACGCAGGCTTACCGACAATGAGCAGTTCTTC

clone size: -
J gene: TRBJ1-1
D gene: -
V gene: TRBV29-1
CDR3 protein: CSVEGQGSGAFF
CDR3 DNA: TGCAGCGTTGAGGGTCAGGGATCGGGCGCTTTCTTT

clone size: -
J gene: TRBJ1-1
D gene: TRBD1
V gene: TRBV6-5
CDR3 protein: CASRAGQGRTEAFF
CDR3 DNA: TGTGCCAGCAGAGCTGGACAGGGGCGCACTGAAGCTTTCTTT

clone size: -
J gene: TRBJ2-1
D gene: -
V gene: TRBV6-1
CDR3 protein: CASSEALREYYNEQFF
CDR3 DNA: TGTGCCAGCAGTGAAGCGCTTAGAGAATACTACAATGAGCAGTTCTTC